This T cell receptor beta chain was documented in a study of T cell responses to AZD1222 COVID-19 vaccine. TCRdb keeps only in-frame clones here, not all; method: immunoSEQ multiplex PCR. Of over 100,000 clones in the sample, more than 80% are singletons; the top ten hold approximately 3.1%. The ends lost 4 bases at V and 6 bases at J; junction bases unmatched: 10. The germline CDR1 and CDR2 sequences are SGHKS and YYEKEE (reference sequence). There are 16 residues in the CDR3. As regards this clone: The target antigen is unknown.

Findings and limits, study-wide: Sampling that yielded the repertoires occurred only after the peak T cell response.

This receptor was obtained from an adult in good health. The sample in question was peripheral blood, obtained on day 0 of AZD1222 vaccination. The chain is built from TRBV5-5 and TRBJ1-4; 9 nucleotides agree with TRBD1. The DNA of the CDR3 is TGTGCCAGCAGCAGCCTAGGACAGGGGCCCTATGAAAAACTGTTTTTT. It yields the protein CASSSLGQGPYEKLFF.